These 8 T cell receptor beta chains originate from one sample sequenced in a study of molecular identifiers for immune sequencing clone quantification. Via MiXCR, TCRdb re-called the PCR reads, giving one row per CDR3 protein. The sample carries more than 450,000 distinct CDR3 sequences, about 25% recorded once. The sequencing sample was made of naive CD8+ T cells from blood, with Jurkat cell RNA spiked in. As for subset: FACS-sorted CD8+CD4-CCR7+CD45RA+ naive T cells. Receptors were obtained from a human donor in good health. Some libraries in this study had Jurkat cell RNA spiked in.

This clonotype was seen a handful of times. The chain couples TRBV3-1 to TRBJ1-2; D perhaps matches TRBD1 (6 bases). This CDR3 comprises 19 residues. CDR1 is LGHDT, CDR2 YNNKEL, per germline (reference sequence). The V end was cut by 4 bases, the J end by 3 bases, with 27 bases between. The chain's CDR3 is CASSPVGLRTDRIYYGYTF. In DNA form, the CDR3 reads TGTGCCAGCAGCCCTGTAGGCCTTAGGACAGACCGAATTTACTATGGCTACACCTTC.

Turning to this clonotype: One junction end does not reproduce the germline sequence, and a read error may be involved. This chain connects TRBV5-3 to TRBJ1-1; D not resolved. TRBV5-3 qualifies as an ORF whose function is uncertain. The CDR3 has 16 amino acids. The CDR3 DNA reads TGTGCCAGCAGCTTGGCGGGTCTGGGCAGGAACACTGAAGCTTTCTTT. It translates to CASSLAGLGRNTEAFF.

About this clonotype: A read error may account for a junction end that differs from germline. This chain links TRBV15 with TRBJ2-2; D is possibly TRBD1 (6 bases). The CDR3 sequence is 15 residues long. Germline lookup yields CDR1 LNHNV and CDR2 YYDKDF (reference sequence). CDR3 amino acids: CVTSRDNRVVGELFF. Here the CDR3 DNA reads TGTGTCACCAGCAGAGATAACAGGGTGGTCGGGGAGCTGTTTTTT.

On this clonotype: A much larger clonotype is one base distant, so this may be a read error. The CDR3 bases are TGCGCCAGCAGCCAGACCGACAGCAGCTCCTACGAGCGGTACTTC. Translated: CASSQTDSSSYERYF. V is TRBV4-3 and J is TRBJ2-7, with D maybe TRBD1 (5 bases). CDR1 and CDR2 (germline): LGHNA, YSLEER. The CDR3 is 15 amino acids.

The chain has TRBV5-6 and TRBJ2-1; 13 bases agree with TRBD2. CDR3 length: 16 amino acids. V was pared by 1 base and J by 8 bases, with 6 bases of the junction left unmatched. Germline CDR1 SGHDT, CDR2 YYEEEE. CDR3 DNA sequence: TGTGCCAGCAGCTTGCGGACTAGCGGGAGAAGCGATGAGCAGTTCTTC. This translates into CASSLRTSGRSDEQFF.

This chain joins TRBV28 and TRBJ2-2; weak D call: TRBD1 (6 bases). This CDR3 spans 14 amino acids. Per the germline V gene, CDR1 is MDHEN and CDR2 is SYDVKM. The V end was cut by 5 bases, the J end by 4 bases, with 11 bases between. CDR3 residues: CASSPRTATGELFF. CDR3 coding DNA: TGTGCCAGCAGTCCCAGGACAGCCACCGGGGAGCTGTTTTTT. The variable domain in full, completed from reference TRBV28 and TRBJ2-2, reads DVKVTQSSRYLVKRTGEKVFLECVQDMDHENMFWYRQDPGLGLRLIYFSYDVKMKEKGDIPEGYSVSREKKERFSLILESASTNQTSMYLCASSPRTATGELFFGEGSRLTVL.

This clonotype was observed at least ten times. For the CDR3, the DNA is TGTGCCAGCAGCTTAACGTCGACCGAAGCTGTAATTTGTCAGCCCCAGCATTTT. It translates to CASSLTSTEAVICQPQHF. J is TRBJ1-5 and V is TRBV7-3; D gene ambiguous. This CDR3 is built from 18 residues. Trimming shortened V by 0 bases and J by 6 bases, and 21 bases separated the two germline ends. Germline lookup yields CDR1 SGHTA and CDR2 FQGTGA.

This clonotype was found a few times. The chain links TRBV6-6 to TRBJ2-7, with 8 bases matching TRBD1. Germline loops: CDR1 MNHNY, CDR2 SVGAGI (reference sequence). This CDR3 is built from 12 residues. Unmatched junction bases numbered 2, after V lost 9 bases and J lost 1 base. DNA of the CDR3: TGTGCCAGTTGGACAGGGTCCTACGAGCAGTACTTC. Encoded protein: CASWTGSYEQYF.